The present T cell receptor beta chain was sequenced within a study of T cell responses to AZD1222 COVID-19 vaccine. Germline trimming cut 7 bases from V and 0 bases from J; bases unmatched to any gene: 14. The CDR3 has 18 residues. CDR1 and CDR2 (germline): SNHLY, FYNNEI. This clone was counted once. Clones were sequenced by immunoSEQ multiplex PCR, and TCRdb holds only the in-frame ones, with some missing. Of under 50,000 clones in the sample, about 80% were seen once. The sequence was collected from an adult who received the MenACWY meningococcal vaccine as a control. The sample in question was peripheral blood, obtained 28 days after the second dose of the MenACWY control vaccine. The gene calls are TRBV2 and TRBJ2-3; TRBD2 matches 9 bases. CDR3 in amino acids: CASIKWGSSGVSTDTQYF. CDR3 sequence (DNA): TGTGCCAGCATAAAATGGGGATCTAGCGGGGTTAGCACAGATACGCAGTATTTT.